Following are 22 T cell receptor beta chains from one sample sequenced in a study of T cell clonality in common variable immunodeficiency. The data were produced by immunoSEQ multiplex PCR, yet TCRdb's version contains in-frame clones alone and is incomplete. The specimen gives 50,000 to 65,000 clones without singletons; the ten biggest hold around 1.7%. The sequenced material came from peripheral blood mononuclear cells. The receptors were sampled from a person between 18 and 75 years old in good health.

Many counts were recorded for this clone. The read ends 3 residues shy of where the CDR3 ends; the end is completed using the germline J gene. The chain links TRBV9 to TRBJ1-2; D gene uncertain. V lost 0 bases to trimming and J lost 1 base, with 13 bases between them. The CDR3 contains 16 residues. Looked up from germline, CDR1 is SGDLS and CDR2 is YYNGEE. CDR3 sequence: CASSVVGGGGNYGYTF. The sequenced part of the CDR3 DNA is TGTGCCAGCAGCGTAGTTGGCGGAGGAGGTAACTATGGC.

This clone was counted many times. The CDR3 is cut off 3 residues early in the read; its end comes from the germline J gene. The rearrangement uses TRBV15 and TRBJ2-1; tentative D call: TRBD2 (6 bases). Germline V gene sequence: CDR1 LNHNV, CDR2 YYDKDF (reference sequence). V was trimmed by 9 bases and J by 1 base, leaving 10 bases between them. CDR3 length equals 13 residues. The CDR3 is CATKLASYNEQFF. The CDR3 DNA, read in part, is TGTGCCACAAAACTAGCTTCCTACAATGAG.

This clone was seen many times. The read finishes 3 residues shy of the CDR3 end, and the germline J gene is used to complete it. This sequence joins TRBV6-2 or TRBV6-3 and TRBJ2-2; 9 bases are a match to TRBD1. CDR1 is MNHEY, CDR2 SVGEGT, per germline. J lost 3 bases, V lost 6 bases, and 5 bases had no gene match. The CDR3 runs to 15 residues. The sequenced CDR3 bases are TGTGCCAGCAGAAAGGGACAGGGCCACACCGGGGAG. Translated: CASRKGQGHTGE. The full-length CDR3 reads as CASRKGQGHTGELFF.

There are many counts of this clone. The part of the CDR3 DNA that was read is TGTGCCAGCTCACCAGCCGGACAGGGGGCGGGTGAG. Its protein product is CASSPAGQGAGE. The CDR3 as a whole reads CASSPAGQGAGEQFF. The gene calls are TRBV18 and TRBJ2-1; 11 bases line up with TRBD1. The read ends 3 residues shy of where the CDR3 ends; the end is completed using the germline J gene. This CDR3 comprises 15 residues. Germline V gene data show CDR1 as KGHSH and CDR2 as LQKENI. Trimming removed 2 bases from V and 9 bases from J; junction bases left unmatched: 6.

This clone was recorded many times. The read ends 3 residues before the CDR3 terminus; that terminus is restored from the germline J gene. The chain couples TRBV19 to TRBJ2-2; 12 positions agree with TRBD2. Trimming removed 5 bases from V and 0 bases from J; junction bases left unmatched: 4. Germline lookup yields CDR1 LNHDA and CDR2 SQIVND (reference sequence). CDR3 length: 17 residues. The CDR3: CASSLLAGGSNTGELFF. The covered CDR3 bases are TGTGCCAGTAGTTTACTAGCGGGGGGTTCGAACACCGGGGAG.

The table lists this clone with many counts. The read is 3 residues too short to cover the CDR3 end, so that end is filled in from the germline J gene. The chain couples TRBV2 to TRBJ2-7; perhaps TRBD2 as D (6 bases). This CDR3 region has 11 residues. Germline assignment: CDR1 SNHLY and CDR2 FYNNEI. CDR3 amino acids: CGAGTSYEQYF. Incomplete CDR3 DNA: TGTGGTGCCGGGACTTCCTACGAG.

This clone was counted ten times or more. The CDR3 is cut off 3 residues early in the read; its end comes from the germline J gene. This chain links TRBV19 with TRBJ1-5, with D unclear. The CDR3 has 14 residues. CDR1 is LNHDA and CDR2 is SQIVND in the germline V gene (reference sequence). Trimming left V 3 bases short and J 0 bases short, with 6 bases between. The part of the CDR3 DNA that was read is TGTGCCAGTAGTATGCGGTATAGCAATCAGCCC. Translation: CASSMRYSNQP. In full, the CDR3 reads CASSMRYSNQPQHF. The full variable domain, completed using reference TRBV19 and TRBJ1-5, is DGGITQSPKYLFRKEGQNVTLSCEQNLNHDAMYWYRQDPGQGLRLIYYSQIVNDFQKGDIAEGYSVSREKKESFPLTVTSAQKNPTAFYLCASSMRYSNQPQHFGDGTRLSIL.

At least ten counts were recorded for this clone. The read ends 3 residues shy of where the CDR3 ends; the end is completed using the germline J gene. The chain is built from TRBV4-2 and TRBJ2-2; D perhaps matches TRBD1 (6 bases). The CDR3 totals 16 residues. Germline assignment: CDR1 LGHNA and CDR2 YNFKEQ. With 1 base removed from V and 7 bases from J, the gap between germline ends came to 16 bases. The CDR3 bases that were read are TGTGCCAGCAGCCAAGCGTCCTTACAGGGTCGCGGGGAG. It specifies CASSQASLQGRGE. The entire CDR3 reads CASSQASLQGRGELFF.

This clone was detected many times. The CDR3 sequence: CASYTSGTRNEQFF. CDR3 bases read: TGTGCCAGCTACACTAGCGGGACGAGGAATGAG. V usage is TRBV2 and J usage is TRBJ2-1, with TRBD2 identical over 10 bases. The CDR3 end is not reached by the read, which stops 3 residues before it; the germline J gene fills it in. The CDR3 consists of 14 residues. The V and J ends lost 8 bases and 7 bases, in that order; junction bases with no gene match: 8. CDR1 is SNHLY, CDR2 FYNNEI, per germline. Full variable domain (rest looked up from reference TRBV2 and TRBJ2-1): EPEVTQTPSHQVTQMGQEVILRCVPISNHLYFYWYRQILGQKVEFLVSFYNNEISEKSEIFDDQFSVERPDGSNFTLKIRSTKLEDSAMYFCASYTSGTRNEQFFGPGTRLTVL.

This clone was found many times. From the germline J gene comes the end of the CDR3, since the read stops 3 residues before it. The chain is built from TRBV6-1 and TRBJ1-1; D unresolved. The CDR3 totals 11 residues. Germline CDR1 and CDR2: MNHNS and SASEGT. CDR3 residues: CASSVSPVAFF. CDR3 DNA (partial): TGTGCCAGCAGTGTATCCCCCGTG.

This clone has at least ten counts. The CDR3 end lies 3 residues beyond the end of the read and is filled in from the germline J gene. V usage is TRBV7-6 and J usage is TRBJ2-1; 8 bases map to TRBD2. The J segment lost 7 bases and the V segment lost 5 bases, leaving 7 bases of the junction unmatched. Germline loops: CDR1 SGHVS, CDR2 FNYEAQ. The CDR3 spans 14 residues. The chain's CDR3 is CASSPFRLANEQFF. The CDR3 bases that were read are TGTGCCAGCAGCCCATTCCGACTAGCGAATGAG.

This clone was seen at least ten times. The CDR3 is cut off 3 residues early in the read; its end comes from the germline J gene. The gene calls are TRBV20-1 and TRBJ1-2; D not resolved. V dropped 4 bases and J dropped 4 bases, with 16 bases sitting between them. Looked up from germline, CDR1 is DFQATT and CDR2 is SNEGSKA (reference sequence). The length of the CDR3 is 14 residues. The sequenced part of the CDR3 DNA is TGCAGTGCTATAGTCACCAGCGGAAGCTATGGC. Translating it yields CSAIVTSGSYG. The full CDR3 sequence reads CSAIVTSGSYGYTF.

This clone was seen repeatedly, ten times or more. With the read ending 3 residues before the CDR3 end, the germline J gene is used to fill in that end. The chain is built from TRBV7-8 and TRBJ1-5, with D possibly matching TRBD1 (6 bases). CDR3 length equals 16 residues. Germline CDR1 SGHVS, CDR2 FQNEAQ. Trimming took off 5 bases at V and 0 bases at J, with 14 bases between the two ends. The CDR3 bases that were read are TGTGCCAGCAGCCAAGGACAGCCCTATAGCAATCAGCCC. Its translation: CASSQGQPYSNQP. The CDR3, in full, reads CASSQGQPYSNQPQHF.

This clone was recorded many times. The read terminates 3 residues ahead of where the CDR3 ends, so the germline J gene completes it. The chain joins TRBV30 to TRBJ2-1; maybe TRBD1 (5 bases). CDR1 and CDR2 (germline): GTSNPN, SVGIG (reference sequence). Trimming left V 0 bases short and J 4 bases short, with 13 bases between. This CDR3 contains 15 residues. The chain's CDR3 is CAWSVAGPRYNEQFF. The part of the CDR3 DNA that was read is TGTGCCTGGAGTGTAGCAGGGCCAAGGTACAATGAG.

Many counts were recorded for this clone. Read data end 3 residues before the CDR3 end; the end is taken from the germline J gene. This chain uses TRBV28 with TRBJ2-5, with D tentatively TRBD1 (6 bases). This CDR3 contains 15 residues. Germline V lookup: CDR1 MDHEN, CDR2 SYDVKM. The V and J ends lost 1 base and 3 bases respectively, with 12 bases between them. This chain's CDR3 is CASSLYRTGKETQYF. The part of the CDR3 DNA that was read is TGTGCCAGCAGTTTATACCGTACAGGGAAAGAGACC.

This clone was seen at least ten times. The read falls 3 residues short of the CDR3 end, and the missing part is taken from the germline J gene. The V gene is TRBV10-1, the J gene TRBJ2-2; 10 bases are shared with TRBD2. This CDR3 has 17 residues. Per the germline V gene, CDR1 is WNHNN and CDR2 is SYGVQD (reference sequence). The trim removed 0 bases at V and 6 bases at J, leaving 7 bases unmatched. The CDR3 bases that were read are TGCGCCAGCAGTGAGTCGCGGAGCGGGAGGGCGGCCGGGGAG. Its protein product is CASSESRSGRAAGE. The entire CDR3 reads CASSESRSGRAAGELFF.

At least ten counts were recorded for this clone. The missing CDR3 end, 3 residues past where the read stops, is filled in from the germline J gene. The chain is built from TRBV18 and TRBJ2-5, with a possible D match to TRBD1 (5 bases). Trimming removed 3 bases from V and 5 bases from J, with 10 bases in between. This CDR3 comprises 13 residues. Germline-derived CDR1 and CDR2 are KGHSH and LQKENI. Incomplete CDR3 DNA: TGTGCCAGCTCACCGGGGCTGCAGGAGACC. It codes for CASSPGLQET. The whole CDR3 sequence reads CASSPGLQETQYF.

This clone appeared many times. The read comes to an end 3 residues before the CDR3 does, leaving the germline J gene to fill in the end. V usage is TRBV5-6 and J usage is TRBJ2-5; D is unresolved. Trimming took off 2 bases at V and 4 bases at J, with 3 bases between the two ends. Germline CDR1 and CDR2: SGHDT and YYEEEE. This CDR3 region has 11 residues. The DNA read from the CDR3 is TGTGCCAGCAGCTTCTCAGAGACC. Protein: CASSFSET. The whole CDR3 protein reads CASSFSETQYF.

This clone was detected only a few times. The DNA ends 3 residues before the CDR3 does, and the rest of the CDR3 is filled in from the germline J gene. V gene TRBV2 combines with J gene TRBJ2-7; TRBD1 aligns across 10 bases. CDR1 is SNHLY, CDR2 FYNNEI, per germline. V was clipped by 4 bases and J by 2 bases; unmatched bases: 8. CDR3 size: 16 residues. The CDR3 DNA, read in part, is TGTGCCAGCAGTGGGGGGCTGGGGACAGGGGCCTACGAG. Translated: CASSGGLGTGAYE. The full CDR3 is CASSGGLGTGAYEQYF. Supplemented by reference TRBV2 and TRBJ2-7, the full variable domain reads EPEVTQTPSHQVTQMGQEVILRCVPISNHLYFYWYRQILGQKVEFLVSFYNNEISEKSEIFDDQFSVERPDGSNFTLKIRSTKLEDSAMYFCASSGGLGTGAYEQYFGPGTRLTVT.

Many counts were recorded for this clone. The read gets to within 3 residues of the CDR3 end, and the germline J gene fills in the rest. The chain employs TRBV7-2 and TRBJ2-1; 7 bases are a match to TRBD2. Losses at the gene ends were 5 bases for V and 1 base for J; bases not matched to a gene: 5. CDR1 is SGHTA, CDR2 FQGNSA, per germline. This CDR3 contains 15 residues. The CDR3 loop is CASSELAKSYNEQFF. CDR3 bases read: TGTGCCAGCAGCGAACTAGCGAAATCCTACAATGAG. Looking up the rest from reference TRBV7-2 and TRBJ2-1 gives the full variable domain: GAGVSQSPSNKVTEKGKDVELRCDPISGHTALYWYRQSLGQGLEFLIYFQGNSAPDKSGLPSDRFSAERTGGSVSTLTIQRTQQEDSAVYLCASSELAKSYNEQFFGPGTRLTVL.

In this sample, this clone turned up many times. The read terminates 3 residues before the CDR3 end, so the remaining end is supplied by the germline J gene. The chain uses TRBV13 and TRBJ1-1; 8 bases line up with TRBD1. The V gene's germline CDR1 is PRHDT and CDR2 FYEKMQ (reference sequence). The CDR3 is 16 amino acids. Germline trimming cut 4 bases from V and 3 bases from J; bases unmatched to any gene: 10. The CDR3 sequence is CASSSRTGRGDTEAFF. CDR3 bases read: TGTGCCAGCAGCTCCCGGACAGGGCGAGGGGACACTGAA.

This clone was seen at least ten times. The DNA ends 3 residues before the CDR3 does, and the rest of the CDR3 is filled in from the germline J gene. J is TRBJ2-1 and V is TRBV2, with D maybe TRBD1 (5 bases). The CDR3 sequence is 14 residues long. Trimming removed 2 bases at V and 1 base at J, with 6 bases between. Germline CDR1 reads SNHLY; CDR2 reads FYNNEI. This chain's CDR3 is CASSEQGSYNEQFF. Partial CDR3 DNA: TGTGCCAGCAGTGAACAGGGTTCCTACAATGAG. The complete variable domain, with remaining parts taken from reference TRBV2 and TRBJ2-1, reads EPEVTQTPSHQVTQMGQEVILRCVPISNHLYFYWYRQILGQKVEFLVSFYNNEISEKSEIFDDQFSVERPDGSNFTLKIRSTKLEDSAMYFCASSEQGSYNEQFFGPGTRLTVL.